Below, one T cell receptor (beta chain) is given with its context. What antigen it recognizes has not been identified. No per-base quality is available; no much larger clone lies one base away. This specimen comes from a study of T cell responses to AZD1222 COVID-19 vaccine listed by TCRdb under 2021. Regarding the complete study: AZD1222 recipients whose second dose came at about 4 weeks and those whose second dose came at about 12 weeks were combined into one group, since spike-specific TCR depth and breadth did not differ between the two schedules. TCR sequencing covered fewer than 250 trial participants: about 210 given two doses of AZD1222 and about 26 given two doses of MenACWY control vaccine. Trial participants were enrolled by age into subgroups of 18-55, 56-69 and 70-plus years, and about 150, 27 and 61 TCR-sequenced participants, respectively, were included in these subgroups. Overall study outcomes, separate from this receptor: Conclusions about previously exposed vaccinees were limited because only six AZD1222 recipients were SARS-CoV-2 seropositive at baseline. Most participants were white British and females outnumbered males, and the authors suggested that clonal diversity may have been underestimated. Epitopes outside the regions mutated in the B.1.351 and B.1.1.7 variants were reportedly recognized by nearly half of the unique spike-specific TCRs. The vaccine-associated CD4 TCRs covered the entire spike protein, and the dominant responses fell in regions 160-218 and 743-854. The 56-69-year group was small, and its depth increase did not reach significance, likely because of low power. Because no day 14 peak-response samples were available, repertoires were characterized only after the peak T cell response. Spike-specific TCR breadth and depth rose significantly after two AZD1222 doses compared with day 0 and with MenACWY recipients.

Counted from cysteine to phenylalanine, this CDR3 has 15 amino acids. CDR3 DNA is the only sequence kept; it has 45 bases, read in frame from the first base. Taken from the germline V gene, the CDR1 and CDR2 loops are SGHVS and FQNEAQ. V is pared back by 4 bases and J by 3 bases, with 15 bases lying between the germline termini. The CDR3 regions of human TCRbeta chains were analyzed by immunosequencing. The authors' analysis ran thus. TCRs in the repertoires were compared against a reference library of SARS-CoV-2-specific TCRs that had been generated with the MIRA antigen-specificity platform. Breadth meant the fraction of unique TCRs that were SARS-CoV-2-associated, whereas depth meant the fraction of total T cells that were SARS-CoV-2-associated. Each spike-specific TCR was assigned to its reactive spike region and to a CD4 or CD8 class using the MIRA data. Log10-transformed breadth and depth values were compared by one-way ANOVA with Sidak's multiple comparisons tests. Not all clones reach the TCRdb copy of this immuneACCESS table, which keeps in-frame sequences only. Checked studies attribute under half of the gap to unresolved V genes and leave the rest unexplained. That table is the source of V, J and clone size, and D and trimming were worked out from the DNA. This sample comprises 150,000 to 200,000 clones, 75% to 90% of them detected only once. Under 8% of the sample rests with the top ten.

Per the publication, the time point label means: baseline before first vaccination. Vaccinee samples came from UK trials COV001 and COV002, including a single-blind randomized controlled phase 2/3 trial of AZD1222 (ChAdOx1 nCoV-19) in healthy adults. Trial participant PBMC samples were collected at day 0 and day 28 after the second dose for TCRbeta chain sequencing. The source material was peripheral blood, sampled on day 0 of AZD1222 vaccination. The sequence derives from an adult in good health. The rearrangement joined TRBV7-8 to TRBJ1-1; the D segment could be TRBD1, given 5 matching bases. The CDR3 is CASSYPQGGDTEAFF. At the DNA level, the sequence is TGTGCCAGCAGCTACCCGCAGGGAGGGGACACTGAAGCTTTCTTT.